The rows below give T cell receptor beta chains drawn from one sample of a study of CD8 T cells in Susac syndrome. TCRdb reprocessed the immunoSEQ multiplex PCR reads via MiXCR and lists one record per CDR3 protein. The sample yields some 80,000 distinct CDR3 sequences, around 94% seen once. Sequences were obtained from CD8+ T cells from PBMCs. Every receptor here comes from a human donor in good health. Both conserved end residues are part of each CDR3. The order of the fields is J gene, V gene, CDR3 length, clone size, CDR3 protein. Size values are once, few and many counts, or a class for expanded clones, and some rows have none.

j_call: TRBJ2-2; v_call: TRBV20-1; cdr3_length: 15; clone_size: NA; cdr3_aa: CSARDRAGIPGELFF
j_call: TRBJ2-1; v_call: TRBV9; cdr3_length: 17; clone_size: NA; cdr3_aa: CASSVARTSGSYNEQFF
j_call: TRBJ2-5; v_call: TRBV9; cdr3_length: 13; clone_size: NA; cdr3_aa: CAGSEGGQETQYF
j_call: TRBJ2-1; v_call: TRBV14; cdr3_length: 17; clone_size: NA; cdr3_aa: CASSQIRDRGPHNEQFF
j_call: TRBJ2-5; v_call: TRBV27; cdr3_length: 15; clone_size: NA; cdr3_aa: CASRSVTGWQETQYF
j_call: TRBJ2-3; v_call: TRBV29-1; cdr3_length: 14; clone_size: NA; cdr3_aa: CSVPTGTGTDTQYF
j_call: TRBJ2-2; v_call: TRBV4-1; cdr3_length: 13; clone_size: once; cdr3_aa: CATATGDTGELFF
j_call: TRBJ2-1; v_call: TRBV7-9; cdr3_length: 16; clone_size: once; cdr3_aa: CASSQEGLAAHNEQFF
j_call: TRBJ1-1; v_call: TRBV29-1; cdr3_length: 12; clone_size: NA; cdr3_aa: CSVAWGYTEAFF
j_call: TRBJ2-2; v_call: TRBV7-2; cdr3_length: 17; clone_size: NA; cdr3_aa: CASMRTGGASVPGELFF
j_call: TRBJ1-2; v_call: TRBV7-9; cdr3_length: 13; clone_size: NA; cdr3_aa: CASSTRDTNGYTF
j_call: TRBJ2-7; v_call: TRBV12-3/TRBV12-4; cdr3_length: 14; clone_size: NA; cdr3_aa: CASSFPPPGNEQYF
j_call: TRBJ1-3; v_call: TRBV29-1; cdr3_length: 12; clone_size: NA; cdr3_aa: CSVAVSGNTIYF
j_call: TRBJ2-7; v_call: TRBV20-1; cdr3_length: 20; clone_size: NA; cdr3_aa: CSARGDSGHTSGGQNYEQYF
j_call: TRBJ1-1; v_call: TRBV28; cdr3_length: 14; clone_size: NA; cdr3_aa: CASSPISANTEAFF
j_call: TRBJ2-1; v_call: TRBV29-1; cdr3_length: 12; clone_size: NA; cdr3_aa: CSVRTGVIEQFF
j_call: TRBJ1-5; v_call: TRBV5-1; cdr3_length: 15; clone_size: NA; cdr3_aa: CASSLAYGDNQPQHF
j_call: TRBJ2-7; v_call: TRBV29-1; cdr3_length: 14; clone_size: NA; cdr3_aa: CSVLEEHSSYEQYF
j_call: TRBJ2-7; v_call: TRBV11-2; cdr3_length: 13; clone_size: NA; cdr3_aa: CASSLARGYEQYF
j_call: TRBJ2-7; v_call: TRBV12-5; cdr3_length: 14; clone_size: NA; cdr3_aa: CASGARGSSYEQYF
j_call: TRBJ2-7; v_call: TRBV9; cdr3_length: 14; clone_size: NA; cdr3_aa: CASSGRDSAYEQYF
j_call: TRBJ1-2; v_call: TRBV27; cdr3_length: 15; clone_size: NA; cdr3_aa: CASSLGVSGRGGYTF
j_call: TRBJ2-1; v_call: TRBV13; cdr3_length: 14; clone_size: once; cdr3_aa: CASSLGLGDNEQFF
j_call: TRBJ2-7; v_call: TRBV20-1; cdr3_length: 12; clone_size: NA; cdr3_aa: CSARDPGAEQYF
j_call: TRBJ2-1; v_call: TRBV6-1; cdr3_length: 16; clone_size: NA; cdr3_aa: CANPQSVAVTYNEQFF
j_call: TRBJ2-7; v_call: TRBV9; cdr3_length: 14; clone_size: medium-sized; cdr3_aa: CASSVGQGTYEQYF
j_call: TRBJ2-2; v_call: TRBV9; cdr3_length: 16; clone_size: NA; cdr3_aa: CASSVGGQGEYGELFF
j_call: TRBJ1-6; v_call: TRBV5-1; cdr3_length: 15; clone_size: NA; cdr3_aa: CASSLDRDYNSPLHF
j_call: TRBJ1-6; v_call: TRBV27; cdr3_length: 17; clone_size: NA; cdr3_aa: CATSEGPLPTYNSPLHF
j_call: TRBJ2-7; v_call: TRBV4-1; cdr3_length: 14; clone_size: NA; cdr3_aa: CASSQNRGFYEQYF
j_call: TRBJ2-7; v_call: TRBV15; cdr3_length: 15; clone_size: once; cdr3_aa: CATSREPQGGDEQYF
j_call: TRBJ2-1; v_call: TRBV6-2/TRBV6-3; cdr3_length: 14; clone_size: NA; cdr3_aa: CASSYSVYGNEQFF
j_call: TRBJ1-5; v_call: TRBV5-4; cdr3_length: 16; clone_size: NA; cdr3_aa: CASSLGGGFSNQPQHF
j_call: TRBJ1-2; v_call: TRBV4-1; cdr3_length: 17; clone_size: NA; cdr3_aa: CASSHPPSGTGRDGYTF
j_call: TRBJ2-7; v_call: TRBV6-2/TRBV6-3; cdr3_length: 12; clone_size: NA; cdr3_aa: CASNDGGYEQYF
j_call: TRBJ2-3; v_call: TRBV27; cdr3_length: 16; clone_size: NA; cdr3_aa: CASSPGTSRLTDTQYF
j_call: TRBJ2-3; v_call: TRBV10-2; cdr3_length: 14; clone_size: NA; cdr3_aa: CASRGLAGPDTQYF
j_call: TRBJ2-1; v_call: TRBV13; cdr3_length: 15; clone_size: few; cdr3_aa: CASSLRGGSYNEQFF
j_call: TRBJ1-5; v_call: TRBV6-1; cdr3_length: 9; clone_size: NA; cdr3_aa: CASSPPQHF
j_call: TRBJ1-5; v_call: TRBV15; cdr3_length: 14; clone_size: NA; cdr3_aa: CATLGQGVGQPQHF
j_call: TRBJ2-4; v_call: TRBV20-1; cdr3_length: 16; clone_size: once; cdr3_aa: CSARASAGTAKNIQYF
j_call: TRBJ2-3; v_call: TRBV5-6; cdr3_length: 12; clone_size: NA; cdr3_aa: CASSRLADTQYF
j_call: TRBJ2-1; v_call: TRBV4-1; cdr3_length: 16; clone_size: NA; cdr3_aa: CASSPPLAGSYNEQFF
j_call: TRBJ2-1; v_call: TRBV3-1; cdr3_length: 18; clone_size: NA; cdr3_aa: CASSQEVAIFNRENEQFF
j_call: TRBJ1-2; v_call: TRBV12-3/TRBV12-4; cdr3_length: 13; clone_size: NA; cdr3_aa: CASSWTGGDGYTF
j_call: TRBJ2-1; v_call: TRBV6-5; cdr3_length: 15; clone_size: few; cdr3_aa: CASSYGLSSNNEQFF
j_call: TRBJ1-2; v_call: TRBV27; cdr3_length: 13; clone_size: NA; cdr3_aa: CASSSGGGYGYTF
j_call: TRBJ2-1; v_call: TRBV11-2; cdr3_length: 15; clone_size: NA; cdr3_aa: CASSPPVGSYNEQFF
j_call: TRBJ2-1; v_call: TRBV13; cdr3_length: 15; clone_size: NA; cdr3_aa: CASMAHPGASGTPFF
j_call: TRBJ2-7; v_call: TRBV19; cdr3_length: 15; clone_size: once; cdr3_aa: CASSPGQGSTYEQYF
j_call: TRBJ1-6; v_call: TRBV7-9; cdr3_length: 14; clone_size: NA; cdr3_aa: CASSLGQGFSPLHF
j_call: TRBJ1-1; v_call: TRBV29-1; cdr3_length: 13; clone_size: NA; cdr3_aa: CSVVEQRGPEAFF
j_call: TRBJ1-5; v_call: TRBV28; cdr3_length: 15; clone_size: NA; cdr3_aa: CASSLGGWGNQPQHF
j_call: TRBJ2-7; v_call: TRBV4-3; cdr3_length: 17; clone_size: NA; cdr3_aa: CASSQAIQGIGSHEQYF
j_call: TRBJ2-1; v_call: TRBV15; cdr3_length: 18; clone_size: NA; cdr3_aa: CATSRDPPFLTAYNEQFF
j_call: TRBJ1-2; v_call: TRBV29-1; cdr3_length: 13; clone_size: NA; cdr3_aa: CSVDYMGHYGYTF
j_call: TRBJ1-1; v_call: TRBV9; cdr3_length: 12; clone_size: NA; cdr3_aa: CASSVEGTEAFF
j_call: TRBJ2-1; v_call: TRBV9; cdr3_length: 15; clone_size: NA; cdr3_aa: CASSAALSSYNEQFF
j_call: TRBJ2-3; v_call: TRBV27; cdr3_length: 15; clone_size: NA; cdr3_aa: CASSTLPWNTDTQYF
j_call: TRBJ2-4; v_call: TRBV4-1; cdr3_length: 14; clone_size: NA; cdr3_aa: CASSPRQGGNIQYF